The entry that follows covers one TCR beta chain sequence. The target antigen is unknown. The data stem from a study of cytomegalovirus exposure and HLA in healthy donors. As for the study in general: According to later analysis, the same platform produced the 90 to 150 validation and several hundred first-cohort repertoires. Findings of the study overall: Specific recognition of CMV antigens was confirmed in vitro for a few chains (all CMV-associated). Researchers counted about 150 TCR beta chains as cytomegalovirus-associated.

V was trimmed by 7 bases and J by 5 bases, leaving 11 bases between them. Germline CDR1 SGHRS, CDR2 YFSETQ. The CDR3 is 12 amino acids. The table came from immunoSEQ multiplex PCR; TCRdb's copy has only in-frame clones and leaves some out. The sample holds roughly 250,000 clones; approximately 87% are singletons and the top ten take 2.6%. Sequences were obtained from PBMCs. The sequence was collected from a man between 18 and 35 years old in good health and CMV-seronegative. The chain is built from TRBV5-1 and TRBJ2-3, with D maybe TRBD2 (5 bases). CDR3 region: CASYWTGDTQYF. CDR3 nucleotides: TGCGCCAGCTACTGGACTGGAGATACGCAGTATTTT.